This TCR beta chain originates from a study of blood T cell repertoires in COVID-19. Study information: T cells, B-cell-depleted T cells, or PBMCs supplied cDNA or gDNA.

Here immunoSEQ multiplex PCR was the method, and the copy in TCRdb shows in-frame clones only, minus some. The table lists roughly 70,000 clones, about nine tenths of them singletons. The sequenced material came from peripheral blood. The receptor was derived from a woman over 75 with active COVID-19.

The CDR3 DNA follows: TGTGCCAGCAGTGGACGACAGATTAATTCACCCCTCCACTTT. It codes for CASSGRQINSPLHF. The V call is TRBV6-2 or TRBV6-3, the J call TRBJ1-6; maybe TRBD1 (5 bases). Germline CDR1 is MNHEY and CDR2 is SVGEGT. This CDR3 region has 14 residues. The ends were cut back, 5 bases at V and 6 bases at J, with 11 bases in the middle.